This TCR beta chain was recorded in a study of T cell changes during pregnancy in multiple sclerosis. This CDR3 region has 15 residues. Trimming shortened V by 4 bases and J by 2 bases, and 10 bases separated the two germline ends. Per the germline V gene, CDR1 is SGHRS and CDR2 is YFSETQ. Here immunoSEQ multiplex PCR was the method, and the copy in TCRdb shows in-frame clones only, minus some. The repertoire holds about 39,000 clones, with roughly 93% as singletons. This sequence joins TRBV5-1 and TRBJ2-6; TRBD1 is a possible D gene (5 bases). The receptor's source is a female donor with multiple sclerosis, enrolled in a pregnancy study. The input for sequencing was CD4+ T cells from peripheral blood mononuclear cells, taken in the first trimester of pregnancy. The CDR3: CASSPPGTGANVLTF. CDR3 nucleotides: TGCGCCAGCAGCCCACCAGGGACTGGGGCCAACGTCCTGACTTTC.